This passage covers 26 T cell receptor beta chains from one sample sequenced in a study of identical twins (dated by TCRdb to the mid-2010s). Libraries were made using 5' RACE. The sequencer listed for this sample is Illumina HiSeq 2000. TCRdb trimmed public reads at Q25 via fastp, called clones via MiXCR and kept in-frame beta chains. A single entry per CDR3 protein holds the most common genes and DNA from its merged rows. In all, the sample holds about 250,000 distinct CDR3 sequences, and about 9% of those were seen once. The ten top clones hold less than 4% of the sample. The same specimen was also included in a second study, on yellow fever vaccine responses in identical twins.

The sequencing input was CD8+ T cells sorted from blood. All receptors derive from a woman under 30 in good health.

This clonotype was detected only a few times. The chain combines TRBV15 with TRBJ2-7; unclear D gene. Germline V CDR1 and CDR2: LNHNV, YYDKDF (reference sequence). V was shortened by 7 bases and J by 0 bases, with 10 bases between the two germline ends. This CDR3 contains 13 residues. The CDR3 protein is CATTNGFSYEQYF. The CDR3 region has the DNA TGTGCCACCACGAATGGGTTCTCCTACGAGCAGTACTTC.

The rearrangement joins TRBV4-1 to TRBJ1-1; 8 bases line up with TRBD1. This CDR3 has 17 amino acids. The germline CDR1 and CDR2 sequences are MGHRA and YSYEKL. V trimming: 2 bases; J trimming: 1 base; junction bases outside the gene matches: 9. The CDR3 sequence is CASSQLEFGTGNTEAFF. CDR3 DNA: TGCGCCAGCAGCCAACTGGAGTTCGGGACAGGGAACACTGAAGCTTTCTTT.

The chain combines TRBV7-9 with TRBJ2-7; 8 bases agree with TRBD2. CDR1 is SEHNR and CDR2 is FQNEAQ in the germline V gene (reference sequence). Trimming cost V 5 bases and J 4 bases; bases outside gene matches: 16. This CDR3 has 17 amino acids. CDR3 region: CASSPGLELGTYYEQYF. The CDR3 nucleotides are TGTGCCAGCAGCCCGGGACTAGAGTTAGGAACCTATTACGAGCAGTACTTC.

This clonotype was detected many times. J is TRBJ1-2 and V is TRBV13, with 7 bases aligning to TRBD1. This CDR3 is built from 13 residues. Germline V lookup: CDR1 PRHDT, CDR2 FYEKMQ (reference sequence). Germline trimming cut 0 bases from V and 6 bases from J; bases unmatched to any gene: 1. CDR3 coding DNA: TGTGCCAGCAGCTTAGGGACAGGGCATGGCTACACCTTC. This sequence encodes CASSLGTGHGYTF.

This chain uses TRBV7-9 with TRBJ2-7; TRBD1 agrees at 9 bases. Germline CDR1 and CDR2: SEHNR and FQNEAQ (reference sequence). With 0 bases clipped from V and 6 bases from J, the junction kept 3 bases outside the gene matches. This CDR3 region has 14 residues. CDR3 nucleotide sequence: TGTGCCAGCAGCTTAGCAGGGACAGGGACCGAGCAGTACTTC. Translating gives CASSLAGTGTEQYF.

This clonotype was recorded many times. This CDR3 is CASSREVWGHEQYF. The CDR3 nucleotides read TGTGCCAGCAGCCGGGAGGTTTGGGGCCACGAGCAGTACTTC. The chain employs TRBV7-9 and TRBJ2-7; TRBD2 aligns across 7 bases. The CDR3 runs 14 residues. The germline CDR1 and CDR2 sequences are SEHNR and FQNEAQ (reference sequence). J was trimmed by 5 bases and V by 5 bases; bases with no gene match: 9.

In this sample, this clonotype turned up a few times. The chain links TRBV5-6 to TRBJ2-7, with TRBD1 matching 7 bases. V trimming: 3 bases; J trimming: 1 base; junction bases outside the gene matches: 7. The CDR3 covers 15 residues. Per the germline V gene, CDR1 is SGHDT and CDR2 is YYEEEE. The CDR3 region has the DNA TGTGCCAGCAGCTCCCCGACAGGGAAATCCTACGAGCAGTACTTC. Protein: CASSSPTGKSYEQYF.

This clonotype was seen repeatedly, ten times or more. The chain is built from TRBV29-1 and TRBJ1-1; no clear D gene. The CDR3 loop spans 15 amino acids. V was clipped by 4 bases and J by 5 bases, with 20 bases between them. From germline, CDR1 is SQVTM and CDR2 ANQGSEA. For the CDR3, the DNA is TGCAGCGTTGTCATTCCTACACCTTTAGGGACTGAAGCTTTCTTT. Residues: CSVVIPTPLGTEAFF.

The gene calls are TRBV4-2 and TRBJ2-7, with a tentative D call TRBD2 (6 bases). CDR1 is LGHNA, CDR2 YNFKEQ, per germline. The V end was cut by 0 bases, the J end by 6 bases, with 18 bases between. The CDR3 is 16 residues long. CDR3 coding DNA: TGTGCCAGCAGCCAAGATAGGTCGGGAGCTCGAGCCGAGCAGTACTTC. Residues: CASSQDRSGARAEQYF.

This clonotype was seen at least ten times. The rearrangement uses TRBV7-6 and TRBJ2-6; D tentatively reads TRBD1 or TRBD2 (5 bases each). In germline, CDR1 is SGHVS, CDR2 FNYEAQ. The CDR3 runs 19 residues. V gave up 2 bases and J gave up 4 bases, with 21 bases separating them. This chain's CDR3 is CASSLFNGAPNSGANVLTF. In DNA form, the CDR3 reads TGTGCCAGCAGCTTATTTAACGGGGCCCCTAATTCCGGGGCCAACGTCCTGACTTTC. Complete variable domain (other parts from reference TRBV7-6 and TRBJ2-6): GAGVSQSPRYKVTKRGQDVALRCDPISGHVSLYWYRQALGQGPEFLTYFNYEAQQDKSGLPNDRFSAERPEGSISTLTIQRTEQRDSAMYRCASSLFNGAPNSGANVLTFGAGSRLTVL.

This clonotype was picked up a small number of times. The V call is TRBV4-3, the J call TRBJ2-7, with TRBD2 matching over 9 bases. This CDR3 is built from 16 residues. Trimming removed 6 bases from V and 2 bases from J; junction bases left unmatched: 11. Germline values: CDR1 LGHNA, CDR2 YSLEER. The CDR3 protein is CASSPARLAEPYEQYF. CDR3 in DNA: TGCGCCAGCAGTCCCGCCCGACTAGCGGAACCCTACGAGCAGTACTTC.

The rearrangement uses TRBV7-8 and TRBJ2-7; D ambiguous. Germline V gives CDR1 SGHVS, CDR2 FQNEAQ. This CDR3 region has 15 residues. Trimming took 1 base from V and 4 from J, leaving 14 bases between them. This CDR3 reads CASSLGPGLTYEQYF. CDR3 coding DNA: TGTGCCAGCAGCTTAGGGCCGGGTCTTACGTACGAGCAGTACTTC.

This clonotype came up many times. The chain couples TRBV11-2 to TRBJ2-1; TRBD1 matches 9 bases. The V segment lost 6 bases and the J segment 7 bases; nucleotides outside the gene matches: 7. Germline-derived CDR1 and CDR2 are SGHAT and FQNNGV. CDR3 length equals 14 residues. CDR3 bases: TGTGCCAGCAGTCCGGGACAGGGTTGGAATGAGCAGTTCTTC. Translated, it gives CASSPGQGWNEQFF.

In its sample, this clonotype was seen a few times. The V and J genes are TRBV9 and TRBJ2-5; 12 bases agree with TRBD2. Germline V gene lookup returns CDR1 SGDLS and CDR2 YYNGEE. The J segment lost 4 bases and the V segment lost 6 bases, leaving 13 bases of the junction unmatched. CDR3 length: 17 residues. CDR3 region: CASNLLLAGGLPETQYF. Here the CDR3 DNA reads TGTGCCAGCAACTTACTACTAGCGGGGGGCTTACCAGAGACCCAGTACTTC.

In its sample, this clonotype was seen many times. The V and J genes are TRBV10-3 and TRBJ1-4, with D possibly matching TRBD1 (5 bases). Germline-derived CDR1 and CDR2 are ENHRY and SYGVKD. CDR3 length equals 12 residues. V was cut by 6 bases and J by 8 bases, with 10 bases left in between. CDR3 coding DNA: TGTGCCATCAGGTCAGGGAACGAAAAACTGTTTTTT. Protein sequence: CAIRSGNEKLFF.

Many counts were recorded for this clonotype. The V gene is TRBV6-1, the J gene TRBJ1-5; D ambiguous. CDR3 length: 13 amino acids. Germline V gene data show CDR1 as MNHNS and CDR2 as SASEGT. Trimming stripped 6 bases from V and 5 bases from J, with 11 bases between. For the CDR3, the DNA is TGTGCCAGCAGAACCCGACTTGATCAGCCCCAGCATTTT. Translation gives CASRTRLDQPQHF.

This clonotype was found many times. The chain couples TRBV7-9 to TRBJ2-5, with 9 bases that match TRBD2. The CDR3 has 13 amino acids. After removal of 5 bases from V and 8 bases from J, the junction contained 6 bases not matched to a gene. CDR1 is SEHNR, CDR2 FQNEAQ, per germline (reference sequence). CDR3 DNA sequence: TGTGCCAGCAGCGGCATGGGGACTAGCACCCAGTACTTC. It yields the protein CASSGMGTSTQYF. The full variable domain, its missing parts supplied by reference TRBV7-9 and TRBJ2-5, is DTGVSQNPRHKITKRGQNVTFRCDPISEHNRLYWYRQTLGQGPEFLTYFQNEAQLEKSRLLSDRFSAERPKGSFSTLEIQRTEQGDSAMYLCASSGMGTSTQYFGPGTRLLVL.

This clonotype was observed a few times. This chain uses TRBV28 with TRBJ2-4, with D perhaps TRBD2 (6 bases). The CDR3 sequence is 16 residues long. Germline V gene sequence: CDR1 MDHEN, CDR2 SYDVKM. Trimming took 6 bases from V and 8 from J, leaving 23 bases between them. CDR3 bases: TGTGCCAGCAGCGTCAATAAACAGTCCCCGGGAGACATTCAGTACTTC. The encoded protein is CASSVNKQSPGDIQYF.

This clonotype was observed many times. The chain recombines TRBV6-2 or TRBV6-3 with TRBJ2-5, with 13 bases aligning to TRBD2. The germline gives CDR1 MNHEY, CDR2 SVGEGT. V shed 6 bases and J 2 bases; nucleotides not matched to a gene: 9. The CDR3 runs to 17 residues. Written as DNA, the CDR3 is TGTGCCAGCAGCCCCGGACTAGCGGGAGAGAGACAAGAGACCCAGTACTTC. Amino acids: CASSPGLAGERQETQYF.

This chain joins TRBV18 and TRBJ2-7; 11 nucleotides match TRBD2. Trimming at V came to 5 bases and at J to 2 bases, leaving 5 bases not matched to a gene. The CDR3 runs 15 residues. Looked up from germline, CDR1 is KGHSH and CDR2 is LQKENI. CDR3 bases: TGTGCCAGCTCAACCATAGCGGGAGGGCCCTACGAGCAGTACTTC. It specifies CASSTIAGGPYEQYF.

Ten or more counts support this clonotype. The V call is TRBV4-3, the J call TRBJ2-1; 10 nucleotides align to TRBD2. The CDR3 spans 16 residues. CDR1 and CDR2 from the germline V gene are LGHNA and YSLEER. After removal of 0 bases from V and 4 bases from J, the junction contained 3 bases not matched to a gene. CDR3 region: CASSQDGTSVYNEQFF. CDR3 bases: TGCGCCAGCAGCCAAGATGGGACTAGCGTTTACAATGAGCAGTTCTTC.

This clonotype appeared a few times. The CDR3 nucleotides read TGTGCCAGCTCGACAGGGTCTAGCACTGAAGCTTTCTTT. Protein sequence: CASSTGSSTEAFF. The rearrangement joins TRBV12-3 or TRBV12-4 to TRBJ1-1, with 7 bases fitting TRBD1. V shed 8 bases and J 4 bases; nucleotides not matched to a gene: 7. The CDR3 covers 13 residues.

This clonotype was seen many times. This sequence joins TRBV10-3 and TRBJ1-2; TRBD1 aligns across 7 bases. CDR1 ENHRY and CDR2 SYGVKD come from the germline V gene. This CDR3 is built from 15 residues. Unmatched junction bases numbered 11, after V lost 5 bases and J lost 5 bases. This CDR3 reads CAISTTGTELYGYTF. The DNA for the CDR3 is TGTGCCATCAGTACCACCGGGACAGAACTTTATGGCTACACCTTC.

A few counts support this clonotype. The J gene is TRBJ2-5, the V gene TRBV24-1, with D unclear. Germline V gives CDR1 KGHDR, CDR2 SFDVKD. V shed 9 bases and J shed 3 bases, with 13 bases lying between them. The CDR3 sequence is 13 residues long. CDR3 coding DNA: TGTGCCACCGTTGATCCCTTGAAAGAGACCCAGTACTTC. Protein: CATVDPLKETQYF.

This clonotype showed up many times. The rearrangement links TRBV12-3 or TRBV12-4 to TRBJ2-1; 9 bases match TRBD2. This CDR3 region has 15 residues. Unmatched junction bases numbered 3, after V lost 6 bases and J lost 0 bases. CDR3: CASSAGGSSYNEQFF. CDR3 nucleotide sequence: TGTGCCAGCAGCGCGGGGGGGAGCTCCTACAATGAGCAGTTCTTC.

The chain employs TRBV11-2 and TRBJ2-3; TRBD2 aligns across 13 bases. This CDR3 has 16 residues. Germline CDR1 reads SGHAT; CDR2 reads FQNNGV. J was trimmed by 5 bases and V by 5 bases; bases with no gene match: 7. Written as DNA, the CDR3 is TGTGCCAGCAGCGAGCTGGGACTAGCGGGGAAAGATACGCAGTATTTT. This encodes CASSELGLAGKDTQYF.